A selection of T cell receptor beta chains follows, all from one sample in a study of T cells in Graves' hyperthyroidism and ophthalmopathy. TCRdb independently ran MiXCR on the multiplex PCR reads; one entry per CDR3 protein. The table records around 690,000 distinct CDR3 sequences, around 21% of them present only once. Material for sequencing was blood. Receptors were obtained from a man younger than 40 with Graves' ophthalmopathy. CDR3s include the opening cysteine and the closing phenylalanine or tryptophan. Each record gives: V gene, J gene, CDR3 protein.

TRBV4-1	TRBJ2-3	CASSQLLPGLAEGRTDTQYF
TRBV25-1	TRBJ2-3	CASSAGLGGDTQYF
TRBV6-1	TRBJ2-5	CATKRTVGQETQYF
TRBV11-2	TRBJ1-1	CASSRPGRNTEAFF
TRBV29-1	TRBJ2-3	CSVEGQSTDTQYF
TRBV9	TRBJ2-5	CASSVEKRSSQETQYF
TRBV28	TRBJ2-7	CASSLAGESAYEQYF
TRBV30	TRBJ2-7	CAWSVGGGNEQYF
TRBV3-1	TRBJ2-3	CASSYSLAGVDTQYF
TRBV11-2	TRBJ1-2	CASSSYRDRGPLYGYTF
TRBV7-9	TRBJ2-7	CASSLRDREYEQYF
TRBV28	TRBJ1-6	CASSFRQTYNSPLHF
TRBV6-6	TRBJ2-3	CASSYSSHSTDTQYF
TRBV12-3/TRBV12-4	TRBJ2-7	CASSRTATSPEQYF
TRBV6-2/TRBV6-3	TRBJ1-4	CASRHPRAAVRGSNEKLFF
TRBV9	TRBJ1-2	CASSVVPESPYGYTF
TRBV2	TRBJ2-7	CASTLTGSSYEQYF
TRBV7-8	TRBJ2-7	CASRLTSGRAKYEQYF
TRBV5-1	TRBJ2-1	CASSYRTSGIVEQFF
TRBV28	TRBJ1-5	CASSPGPLGGNQPQHF
TRBV20-1	TRBJ2-3	CSARTSGSGHSTDTQYF
TRBV24-1	TRBJ1-2	CATSDPDRDGDNYGYTF
TRBV28	TRBJ2-7	CASSESRGRYEQYF
TRBV30	TRBJ1-4	CAWRTTGAANEKLFF
TRBV13	TRBJ2-7	CASSRYGGGDSYEQYF
TRBV2	TRBJ2-1	CASKMRAAVYNEQFF
TRBV11-2	TRBJ1-1	CASSLREGSTEAFF
TRBV20-1	TRBJ2-3	CSALRGAGGPGDTQYF
TRBV2	TRBJ2-2	CASSALQGNTGELFF
TRBV2	TRBJ2-3	CASSEIRRGQYF
TRBV9	TRBJ2-5	CASSTRTGAEPQYF
TRBV5-6	TRBJ2-5	CASSPLPGQGETQYF
TRBV7-9	TRBJ2-1	CASSLALIRLAGMNNEQFF
TRBV6-2/TRBV6-3	TRBJ1-1	CASTLGLGLNTEAFF
TRBV28	TRBJ2-7	CASTQAGAPREQYF
TRBV6-1	TRBJ1-6	CANSRQLGSYNSPLHF
TRBV27	TRBJ2-7	CASSRAGRTHYEQYF
TRBV28	TRBJ2-1	CASNPLAGDNEQFF
TRBV18	TRBJ1-4	CASSQDRNEKLFF
TRBV5-5	TRBJ2-3	CASSLVAFGGASTDTQYF
TRBV6-1	TRBJ1-6	CASRNRGPNSPLHF
TRBV4-1	TRBJ2-5	CASSQGGGGLYQETQYF
TRBV4-1	TRBJ1-1	CASSQDGVRNREAFF
TRBV28	TRBJ2-7	CATQTAFSYEQYF
TRBV19	TRBJ1-5	CASSIARKQPQHF
TRBV12-3/TRBV12-4	TRBJ2-1	CASSPGTRYNEQFF
TRBV28	TRBJ1-4	CASSLAGATNEKLFF